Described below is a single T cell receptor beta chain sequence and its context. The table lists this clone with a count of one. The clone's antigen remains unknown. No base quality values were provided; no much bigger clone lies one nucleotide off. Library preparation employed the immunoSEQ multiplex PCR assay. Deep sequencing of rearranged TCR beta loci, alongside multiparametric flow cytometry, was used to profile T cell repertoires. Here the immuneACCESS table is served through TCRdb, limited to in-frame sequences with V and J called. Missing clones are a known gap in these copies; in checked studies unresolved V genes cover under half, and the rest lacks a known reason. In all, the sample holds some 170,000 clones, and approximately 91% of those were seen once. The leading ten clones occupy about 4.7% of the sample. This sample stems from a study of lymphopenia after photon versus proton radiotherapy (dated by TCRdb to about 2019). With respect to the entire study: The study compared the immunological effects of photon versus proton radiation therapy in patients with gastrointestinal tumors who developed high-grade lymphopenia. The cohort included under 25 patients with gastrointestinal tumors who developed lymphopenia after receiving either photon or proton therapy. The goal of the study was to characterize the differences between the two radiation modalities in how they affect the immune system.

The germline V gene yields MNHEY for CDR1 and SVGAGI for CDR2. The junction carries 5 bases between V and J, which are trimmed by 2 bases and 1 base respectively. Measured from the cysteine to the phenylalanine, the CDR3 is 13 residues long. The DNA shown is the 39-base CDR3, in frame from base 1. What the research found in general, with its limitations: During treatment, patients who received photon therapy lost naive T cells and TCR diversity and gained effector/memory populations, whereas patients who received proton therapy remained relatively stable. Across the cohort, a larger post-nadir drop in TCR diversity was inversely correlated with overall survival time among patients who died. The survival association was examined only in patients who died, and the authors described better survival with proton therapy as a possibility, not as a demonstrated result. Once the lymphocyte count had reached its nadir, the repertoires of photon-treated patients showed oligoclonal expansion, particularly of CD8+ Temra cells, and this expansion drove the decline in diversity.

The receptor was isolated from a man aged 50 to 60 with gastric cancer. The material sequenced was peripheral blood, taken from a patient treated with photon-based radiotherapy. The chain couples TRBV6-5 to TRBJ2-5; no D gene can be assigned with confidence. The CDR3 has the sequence CASSYQFQETQYF. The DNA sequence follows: TGTGCCAGCAGTTACCAATTCCAAGAGACCCAGTACTTC.